Below, one T cell receptor (beta chain) is given with its context. Trimming took 4 bases from V and 4 from J; bases not matched to a gene: 3. Germline V gene sequence: CDR1 LNHDA, CDR2 SQIVND (reference sequence). This CDR3 has 14 amino acids. With 60 Vbeta and 13 Jbeta primers, the PCR was carried out. The protocol was immunoSEQ multiplex PCR, while the TCRdb copy is restricted to in-frame clones and leaves out a portion. The profile shows over 150,000 clones, 68% of them singletons. This entry belongs to a study of cytomegalovirus exposure and HLA in healthy donors. The V and J genes are TRBV19 and TRBJ1-5; 8 positions agree with TRBD1. Specimen: PBMCs. The clonotype was recovered from a man in his fifties or sixties in good health and CMV-seronegative. CDR3 sequence (DNA): TGTGCCAGTAGTAATCGACAGGGGAATCAGCCCCAGCATTTT. Protein: CASSNRQGNQPQHF.